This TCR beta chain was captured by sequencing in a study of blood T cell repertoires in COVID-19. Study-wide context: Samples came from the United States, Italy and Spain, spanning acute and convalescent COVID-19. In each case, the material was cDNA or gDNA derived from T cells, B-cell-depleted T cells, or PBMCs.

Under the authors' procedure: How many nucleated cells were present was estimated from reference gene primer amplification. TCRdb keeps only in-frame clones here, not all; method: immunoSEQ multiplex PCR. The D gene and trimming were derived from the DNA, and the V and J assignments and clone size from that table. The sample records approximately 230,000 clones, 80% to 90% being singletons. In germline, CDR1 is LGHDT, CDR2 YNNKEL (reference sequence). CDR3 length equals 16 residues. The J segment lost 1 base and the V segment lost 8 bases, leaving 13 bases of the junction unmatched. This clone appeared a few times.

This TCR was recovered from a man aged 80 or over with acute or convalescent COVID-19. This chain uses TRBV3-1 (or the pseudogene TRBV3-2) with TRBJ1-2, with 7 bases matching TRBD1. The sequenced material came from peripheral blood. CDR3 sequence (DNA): TGTGCCAGCGGGGGGAGACGACAGGGCCGTAACTATGGCTACACCTTC. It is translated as CASGGRRQGRNYGYTF.